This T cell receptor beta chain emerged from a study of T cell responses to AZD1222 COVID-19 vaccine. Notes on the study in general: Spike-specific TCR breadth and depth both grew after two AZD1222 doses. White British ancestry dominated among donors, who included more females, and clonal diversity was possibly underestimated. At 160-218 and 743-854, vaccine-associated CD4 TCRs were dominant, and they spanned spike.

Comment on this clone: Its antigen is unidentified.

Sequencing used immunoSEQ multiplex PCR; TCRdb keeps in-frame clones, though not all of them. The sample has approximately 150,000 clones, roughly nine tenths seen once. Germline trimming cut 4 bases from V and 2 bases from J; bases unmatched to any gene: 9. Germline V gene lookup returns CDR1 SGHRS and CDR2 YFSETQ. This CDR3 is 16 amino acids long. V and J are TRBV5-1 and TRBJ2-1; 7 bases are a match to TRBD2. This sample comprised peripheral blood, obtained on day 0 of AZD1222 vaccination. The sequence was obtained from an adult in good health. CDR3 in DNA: TGCGCCAGCAGCCCATCTAGCGGAGCGGCCTACAATGAGCAGTTCTTC. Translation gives CASSPSSGAAYNEQFF.